This TCR beta chain was retrieved from a study of cytomegalovirus exposure and HLA in healthy donors. Study results and caveats: There were reportedly fewer N-insertions in an Asian-associated ancestry cluster than the roughly 670-donor mean, in a later analysis. Earlier findings revealed that most TCR beta V segments proved productive either about 87% or about 30% of the time.

Germline V lookup: CDR1 SNHLY, CDR2 FYNNEI. V lost 4 bases, J lost 2 bases, and 8 bases lay in between. CDR3 size: 13 residues. Points on this clone: The antigen is not known.

The PCR used 60 Vbeta and 13 Jbeta primers. Clones were read by immunoSEQ multiplex PCR, and TCRdb kept only the in-frame ones, dropping some. The sample shows under 200,000 clones, 68% of them seen only once. The J gene is TRBJ1-2, the V gene TRBV2; a weak D match, TRBD1 (5 bases). The clonotype comes from a middle-aged woman in good health and CMV-seropositive. The sample comprised PBMCs. This chain's CDR3 is CASSATVNYGYTF. The CDR3 nucleotides read TGTGCCAGCAGTGCGACAGTCAACTATGGCTACACCTTC.